This TCR beta chain derives from a study of control samples from healthy donors and cancer patients. Assay used: immunoSEQ multiplex PCR; TCRdb lists only in-frame clones, some missing. The sample records about 130,000 clones, about 95% being singletons. This clone was detected only once. CDR3 length: 11 amino acids. Trimming left V 6 bases short and J 9 bases short, with 9 bases between. Per the germline V gene, CDR1 is WSHSY and CDR2 is SAAADI. Material: PBMCs. The receptor was isolated from a man aged 55-75 years with colorectal cancer. The chain is built from TRBV10-2 and TRBJ2-1, with D maybe TRBD2 (5 bases). CDR3 protein: CASSLTSEQFF. In nucleotides, the CDR3 is TGCGCCAGCAGCCTCACTAGTGAGCAGTTCTTC.